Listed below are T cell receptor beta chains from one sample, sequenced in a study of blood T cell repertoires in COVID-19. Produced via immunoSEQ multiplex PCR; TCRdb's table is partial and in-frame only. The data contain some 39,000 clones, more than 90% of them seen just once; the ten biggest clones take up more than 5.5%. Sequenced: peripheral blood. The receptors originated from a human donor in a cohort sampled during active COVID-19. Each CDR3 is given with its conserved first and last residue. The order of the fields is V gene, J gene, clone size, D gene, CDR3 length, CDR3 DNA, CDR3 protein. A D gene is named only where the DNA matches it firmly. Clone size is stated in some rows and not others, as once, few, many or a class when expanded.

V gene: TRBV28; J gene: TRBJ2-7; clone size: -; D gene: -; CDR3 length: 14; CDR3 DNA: TGTGCCAGCAGTTTCAAGAGGGAGTGGAGCGAGCAGTACTTC; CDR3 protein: CASSFKREWSEQYF
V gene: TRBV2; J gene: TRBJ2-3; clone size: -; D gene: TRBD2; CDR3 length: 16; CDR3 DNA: TGTGCCAGCAGTGAATATGTAGCGGGAGGTGGAGATACGCAGTATTTT; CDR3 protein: CASSEYVAGGGDTQYF
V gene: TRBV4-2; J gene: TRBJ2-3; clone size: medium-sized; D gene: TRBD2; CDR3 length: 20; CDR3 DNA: TGTGCCAGCAGCCAACCTAAAAGCGGGGAAGCTATATTTAGCACAGATACGCAGTATTTT; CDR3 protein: CASSQPKSGEAIFSTDTQYF
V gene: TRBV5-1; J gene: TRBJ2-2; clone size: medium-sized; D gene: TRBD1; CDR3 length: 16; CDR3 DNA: TGCGCCAGCAGCTTGAGACAGGGGCTTGCACCGTTGGAGCTGTTTTTT; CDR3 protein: CASSLRQGLAPLELFF
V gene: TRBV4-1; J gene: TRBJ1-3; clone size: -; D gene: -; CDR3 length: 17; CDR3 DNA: TGCGCCAGCAGCCCCCAAGACAGGCACCCCTCTGGAAACACCATATATTTT; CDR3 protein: CASSPQDRHPSGNTIYF
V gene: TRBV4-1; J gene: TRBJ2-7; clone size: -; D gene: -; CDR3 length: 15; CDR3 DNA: TGCGCCAGCAGCCAAGTCCCCGGGTCGCCTTACGAGCAGTACTTC; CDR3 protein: CASSQVPGSPYEQYF
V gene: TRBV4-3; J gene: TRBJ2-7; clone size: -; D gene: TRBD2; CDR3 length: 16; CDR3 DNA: TGCGCCAGCAGCCAAGATGGCACTAGCGGGGGCTACGAGCAGTACTTC; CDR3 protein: CASSQDGTSGGYEQYF
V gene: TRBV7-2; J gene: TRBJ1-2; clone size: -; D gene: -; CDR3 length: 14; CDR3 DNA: TGTGCCAGCACCCCTCCTTTAGCTAACTATGGCTACACCTTC; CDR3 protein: CASTPPLANYGYTF
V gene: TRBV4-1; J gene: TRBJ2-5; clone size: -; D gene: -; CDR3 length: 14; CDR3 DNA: TGCGCCAGCAGCCAATCGACGACAGGAGGGACCCAGTACTTC; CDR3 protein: CASSQSTTGGTQYF
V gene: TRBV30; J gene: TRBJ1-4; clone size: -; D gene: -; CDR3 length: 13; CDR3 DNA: TGTGCCTGGAGGATCGGGACTTTTGAAAAACTGTTTTTT; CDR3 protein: CAWRIGTFEKLFF
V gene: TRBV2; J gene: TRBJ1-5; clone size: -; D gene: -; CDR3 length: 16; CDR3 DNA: TGTGCCAGCAGCAGCGGGACTCGGACGGGCAATCAGCCCCAGCATTTT; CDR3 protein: CASSSGTRTGNQPQHF
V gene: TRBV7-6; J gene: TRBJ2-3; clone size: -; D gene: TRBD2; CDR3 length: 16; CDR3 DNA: TGTGCCAGCAGCAAGACTAGCGGGGGCCCCACAGATACGCAGTATTTT; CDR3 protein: CASSKTSGGPTDTQYF
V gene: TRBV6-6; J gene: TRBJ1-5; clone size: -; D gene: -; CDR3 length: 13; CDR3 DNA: TGTGCCAGCGGGACAAATCGCAATCAGCCCCAGCATTTT; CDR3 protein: CASGTNRNQPQHF
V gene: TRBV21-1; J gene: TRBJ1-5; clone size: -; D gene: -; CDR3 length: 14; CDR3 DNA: TGTGCCGTGCACAGGGGACAAAGCAATCAGCCCCAGCATTTT; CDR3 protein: CAVHRGQSNQPQHF
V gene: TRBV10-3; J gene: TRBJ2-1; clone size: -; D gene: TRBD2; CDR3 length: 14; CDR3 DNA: TGTGCCATCAGTCCCGGGACTAGCGGTATTGAGCAGTTCTTC; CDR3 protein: CAISPGTSGIEQFF
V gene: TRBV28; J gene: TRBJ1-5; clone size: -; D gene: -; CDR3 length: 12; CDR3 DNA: TGTGCCAGCAGCCCCCTGGGCCAGCCCCAGCATTTT; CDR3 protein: CASSPLGQPQHF
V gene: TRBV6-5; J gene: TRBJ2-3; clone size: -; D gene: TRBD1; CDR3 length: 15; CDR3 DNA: TGTGCCAGCAGTACGAATCCCTCAGGGGGCTTGCCCCGGTATTTT; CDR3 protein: CASSTNPSGGLPRYF
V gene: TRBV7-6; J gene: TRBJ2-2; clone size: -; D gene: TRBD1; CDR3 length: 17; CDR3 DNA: TGTGCCAGCAGCTTAGCGAAGGGACAGGGGTACACCGGGGAGCTGTTTTTT; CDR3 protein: CASSLAKGQGYTGELFF
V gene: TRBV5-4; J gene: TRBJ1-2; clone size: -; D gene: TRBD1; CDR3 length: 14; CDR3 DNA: TGTGCCAGCAGCTCCCAGGGGGCGCGGGGTTTTGGCACCTTC; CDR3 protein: CASSSQGARGFGTF
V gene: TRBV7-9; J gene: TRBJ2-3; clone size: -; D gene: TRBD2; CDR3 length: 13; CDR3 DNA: TGTGCCAGCAGCTCCGGGAGGACCGATACGCAGTATTTT; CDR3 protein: CASSSGRTDTQYF
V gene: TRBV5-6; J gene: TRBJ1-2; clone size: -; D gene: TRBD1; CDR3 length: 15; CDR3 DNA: TGTGCCAGCAGCGAAAACAGGGGGAGGAACTATGGCTACACCTTC; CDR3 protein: CASSENRGRNYGYTF
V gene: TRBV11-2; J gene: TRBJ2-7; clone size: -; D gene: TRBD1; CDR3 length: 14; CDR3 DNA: TGTGCCAGCAGCCTCCGGGACAGGGTCTACGAGCAGTACTTC; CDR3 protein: CASSLRDRVYEQYF
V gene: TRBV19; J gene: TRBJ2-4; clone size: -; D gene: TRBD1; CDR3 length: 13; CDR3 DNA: TGTGCCAGTAGTATAGACAGACAGGGCATTCAGTACTTC; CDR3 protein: CASSIDRQGIQYF
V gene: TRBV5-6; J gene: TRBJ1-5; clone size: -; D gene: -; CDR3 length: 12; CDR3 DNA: TGTGCCAGCAGCTTTGCAACTGGGCCCCAGCATTTT; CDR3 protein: CASSFATGPQHF
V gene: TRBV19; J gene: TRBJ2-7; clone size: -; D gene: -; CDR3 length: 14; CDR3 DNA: TGTGCCAGTAGTATTGTTTCCAGGCCCTACGAGCAGTACTTC; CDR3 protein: CASSIVSRPYEQYF
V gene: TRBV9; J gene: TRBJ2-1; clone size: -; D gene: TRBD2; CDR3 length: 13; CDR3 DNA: TGTGCCAGCAGCGTAGCCGCGGGAGGTGAGCAGTTCTTC; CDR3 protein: CASSVAAGGEQFF
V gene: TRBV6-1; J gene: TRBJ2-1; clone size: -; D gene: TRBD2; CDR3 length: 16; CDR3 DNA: TGTGCCAGCAGTGCGCTTAGCGGGGGGGCCTACAATGAGCAGTTCTTC; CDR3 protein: CASSALSGGAYNEQFF
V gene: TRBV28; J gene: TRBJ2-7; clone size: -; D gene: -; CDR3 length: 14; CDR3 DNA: TGTGCCAGCAGTTTAGATCCCATCGCTGGGCAGCAGTACTTC; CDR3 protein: CASSLDPIAGQQYF
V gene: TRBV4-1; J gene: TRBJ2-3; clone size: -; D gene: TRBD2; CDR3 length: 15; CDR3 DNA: TGCGCCAGCAGCCAAGAGACGGGAGCGGGGAATACGCAGTATTTT; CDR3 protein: CASSQETGAGNTQYF
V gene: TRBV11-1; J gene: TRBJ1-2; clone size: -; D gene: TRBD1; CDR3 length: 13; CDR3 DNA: TGTGCCAGCAGCTCCGCAGGGGGCCATGGCTACACCTTC; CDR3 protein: CASSSAGGHGYTF
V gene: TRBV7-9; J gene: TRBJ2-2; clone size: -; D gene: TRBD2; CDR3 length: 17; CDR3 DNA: TGTGCCAGCAGCTTAGCGCTTATAGCGGGAGGTGACGGGGAGCTGTTTTTT; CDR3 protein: CASSLALIAGGDGELFF